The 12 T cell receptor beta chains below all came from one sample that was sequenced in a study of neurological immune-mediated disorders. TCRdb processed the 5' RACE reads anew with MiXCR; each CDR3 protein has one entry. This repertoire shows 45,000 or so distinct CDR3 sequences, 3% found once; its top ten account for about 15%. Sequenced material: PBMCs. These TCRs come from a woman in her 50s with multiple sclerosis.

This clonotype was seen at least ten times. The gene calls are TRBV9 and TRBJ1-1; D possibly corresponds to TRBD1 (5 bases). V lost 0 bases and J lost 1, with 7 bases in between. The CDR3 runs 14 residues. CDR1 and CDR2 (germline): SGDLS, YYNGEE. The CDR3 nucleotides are TGTGCCAGCAGCGTAGCAGGGCCGAACACTGAAGCTTTCTTT. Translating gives CASSVAGPNTEAFF.

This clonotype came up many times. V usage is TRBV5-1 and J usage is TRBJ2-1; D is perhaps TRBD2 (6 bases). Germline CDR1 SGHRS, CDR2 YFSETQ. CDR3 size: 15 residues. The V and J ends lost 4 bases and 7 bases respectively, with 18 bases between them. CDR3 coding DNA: TGCGCCAGCAGCCGGGAGCAGGTGGCTACGAATGAGCAGTTCTTC. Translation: CASSREQVATNEQFF.

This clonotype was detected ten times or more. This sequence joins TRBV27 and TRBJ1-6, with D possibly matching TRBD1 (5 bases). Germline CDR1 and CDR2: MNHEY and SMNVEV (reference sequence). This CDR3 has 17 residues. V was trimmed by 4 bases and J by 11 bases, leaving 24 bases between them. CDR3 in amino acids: CASSSTGTQERGTPLHF. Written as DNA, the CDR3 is TGTGCCAGCAGTTCGACGGGGACCCAAGAAAGAGGGACACCCCTCCACTTT.

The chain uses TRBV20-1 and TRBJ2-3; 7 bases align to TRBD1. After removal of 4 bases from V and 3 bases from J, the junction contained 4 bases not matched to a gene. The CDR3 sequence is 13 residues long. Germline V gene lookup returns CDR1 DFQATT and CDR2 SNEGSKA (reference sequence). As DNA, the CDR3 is TGCAGTGCTAAGGACAGGTTGACAGATACGCAGTATTTT. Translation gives CSAKDRLTDTQYF.

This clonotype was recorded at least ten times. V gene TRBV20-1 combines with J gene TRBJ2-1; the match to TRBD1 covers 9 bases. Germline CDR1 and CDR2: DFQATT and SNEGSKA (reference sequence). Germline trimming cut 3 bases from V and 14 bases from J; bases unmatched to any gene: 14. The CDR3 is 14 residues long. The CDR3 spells CSASRDRALDAEFF. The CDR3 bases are TGCAGTGCTAGCAGGGACAGGGCACTTGATGCTGAGTTCTTC.

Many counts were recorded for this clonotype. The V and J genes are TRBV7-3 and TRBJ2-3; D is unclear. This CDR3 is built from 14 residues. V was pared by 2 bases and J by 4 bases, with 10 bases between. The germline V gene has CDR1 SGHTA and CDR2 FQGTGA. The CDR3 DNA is TGTGCCAGCAGCTTACTAGTAGGCGCAGATACGCAGTATTTT. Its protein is CASSLLVGADTQYF.

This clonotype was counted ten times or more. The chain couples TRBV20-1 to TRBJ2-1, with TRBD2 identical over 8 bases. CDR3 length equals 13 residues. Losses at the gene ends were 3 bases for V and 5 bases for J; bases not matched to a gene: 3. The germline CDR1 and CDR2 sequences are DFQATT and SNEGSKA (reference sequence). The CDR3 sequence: CSASHSGDNEQFF. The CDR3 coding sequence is TGCAGTGCTAGCCATAGCGGGGACAATGAGCAGTTCTTC.

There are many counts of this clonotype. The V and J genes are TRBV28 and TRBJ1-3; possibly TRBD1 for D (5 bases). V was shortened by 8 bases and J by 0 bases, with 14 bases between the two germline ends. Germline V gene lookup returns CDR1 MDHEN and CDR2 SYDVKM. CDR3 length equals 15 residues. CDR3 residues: CASSSGTNSGNTIYF. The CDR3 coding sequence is TGTGCCAGCTCCTCCGGGACGAACTCTGGAAACACCATATATTTT.

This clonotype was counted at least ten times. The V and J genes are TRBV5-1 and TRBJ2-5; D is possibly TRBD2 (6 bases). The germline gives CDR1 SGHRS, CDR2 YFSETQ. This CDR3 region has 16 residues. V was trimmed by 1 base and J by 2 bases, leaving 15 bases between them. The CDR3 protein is CASSLSIAEPQETQYF. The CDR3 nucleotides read TGCGCCAGCAGCTTGTCAATAGCGGAGCCTCAAGAGACCCAGTACTTC. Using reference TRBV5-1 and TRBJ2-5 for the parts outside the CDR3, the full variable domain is KAGVTQTPRYLIKTRGQQVTLSCSPISGHRSVSWYQQTPGQGLQFLFEYFSETQRNKGNFPGRFSGRQFSNSRSEMNVSTLELGDSALYLCASSLSIAEPQETQYFGPGTRLLVL.

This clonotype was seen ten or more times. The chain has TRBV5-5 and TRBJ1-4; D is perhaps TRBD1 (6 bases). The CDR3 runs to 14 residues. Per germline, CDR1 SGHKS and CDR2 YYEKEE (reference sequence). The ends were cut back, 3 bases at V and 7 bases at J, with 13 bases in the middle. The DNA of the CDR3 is TGTGCCAGCAGCTCCCATGGGGGCGGTGAAAAACTGTTTTTT. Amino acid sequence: CASSSHGGGEKLFF.

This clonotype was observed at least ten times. For the CDR3, the DNA is TGTGCCAGCAGCGGACCATTCGGCGGGGAGCTGTTTTTT. It encodes CASSGPFGGELFF. The V and J genes are TRBV7-2 and TRBJ2-2; D is unclear. Germline V lookup: CDR1 SGHTA, CDR2 FQGNSA. Trimming pared 5 bases from V and 7 bases from J, leaving 11 bases between. This CDR3 has 13 amino acids.

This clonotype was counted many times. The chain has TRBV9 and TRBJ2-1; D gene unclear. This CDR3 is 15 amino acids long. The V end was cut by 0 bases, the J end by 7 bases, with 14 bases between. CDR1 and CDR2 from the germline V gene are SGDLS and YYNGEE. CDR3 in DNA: TGTGCCAGCAGCGTAGGCGACGGGTTGGGGAATGAGCAGTTCTTC. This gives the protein CASSVGDGLGNEQFF. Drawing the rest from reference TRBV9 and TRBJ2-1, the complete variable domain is DSGVTQTPKHLITATGQRVTLRCSPRSGDLSVYWYQQSLDQGLQFLIQYYNGEERAKGNILERFSAQQFPDLHSELNLSSLELGDSALYFCASSVGDGLGNEQFFGPGTRLTVL.